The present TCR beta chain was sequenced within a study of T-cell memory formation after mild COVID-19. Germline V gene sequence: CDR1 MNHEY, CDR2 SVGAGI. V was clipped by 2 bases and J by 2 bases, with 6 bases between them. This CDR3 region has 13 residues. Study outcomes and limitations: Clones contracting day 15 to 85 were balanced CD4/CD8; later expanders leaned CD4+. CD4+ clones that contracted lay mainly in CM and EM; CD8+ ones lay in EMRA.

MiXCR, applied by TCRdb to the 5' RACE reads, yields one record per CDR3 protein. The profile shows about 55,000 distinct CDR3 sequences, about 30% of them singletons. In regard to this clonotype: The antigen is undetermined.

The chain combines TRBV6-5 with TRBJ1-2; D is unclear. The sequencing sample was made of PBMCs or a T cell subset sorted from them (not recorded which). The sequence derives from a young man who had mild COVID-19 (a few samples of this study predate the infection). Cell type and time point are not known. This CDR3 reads CASSYRANYGYTF. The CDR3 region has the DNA TGTGCCAGCAGTTACCGGGCAAACTATGGCTACACCTTC.